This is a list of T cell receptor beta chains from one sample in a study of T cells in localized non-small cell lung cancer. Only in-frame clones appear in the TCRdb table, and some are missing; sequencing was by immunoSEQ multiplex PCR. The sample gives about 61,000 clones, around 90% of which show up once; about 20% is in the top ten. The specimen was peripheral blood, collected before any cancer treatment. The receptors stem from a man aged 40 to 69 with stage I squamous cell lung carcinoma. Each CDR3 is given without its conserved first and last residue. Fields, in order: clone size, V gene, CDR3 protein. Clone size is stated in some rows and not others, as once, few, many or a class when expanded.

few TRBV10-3 AISESSYGYT
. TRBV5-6 ASSRQPPSSYNEQF
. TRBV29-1 SATGPGDGANVLT
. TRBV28 ASPSGRGEQY
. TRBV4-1 ASSQDGSYEQY
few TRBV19 ASRLTGVSSQPQH
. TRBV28 ASTSQGYEQY
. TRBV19 ASSPGLAYSGELF
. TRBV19 ASSILTSGRADTQY
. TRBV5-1 ASSEPLAGETQY
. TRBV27 ASSLLGQMYEQY
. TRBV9 ASSGGGFAEAF
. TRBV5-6 ASSYLGDFTGEQF
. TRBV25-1 ASSEGQPYYEQY
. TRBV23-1 ASSLRWGSYSYEQY
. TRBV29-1 SVNQGGTDTQY
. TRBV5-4 ASSLGGDYNEQF
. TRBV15 ATKDSGLRSSSGANVLT
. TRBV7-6 ASSRGESETQY
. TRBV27 ASRLDGNTEAF
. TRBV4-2 ASSQVPPTGELF
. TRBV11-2 ASSFQADEQF
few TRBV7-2 ASSLQHLNTEAF